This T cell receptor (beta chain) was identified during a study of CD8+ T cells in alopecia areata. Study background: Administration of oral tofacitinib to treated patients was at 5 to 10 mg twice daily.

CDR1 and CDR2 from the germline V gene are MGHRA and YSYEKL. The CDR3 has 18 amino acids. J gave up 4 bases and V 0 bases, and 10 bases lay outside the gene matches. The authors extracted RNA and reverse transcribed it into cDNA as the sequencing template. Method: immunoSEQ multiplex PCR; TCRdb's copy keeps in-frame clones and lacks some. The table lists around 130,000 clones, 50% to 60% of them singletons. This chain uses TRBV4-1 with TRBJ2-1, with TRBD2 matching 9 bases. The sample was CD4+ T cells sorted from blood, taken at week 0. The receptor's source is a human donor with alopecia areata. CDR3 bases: TGCGCCAGCAGCCAAGAAGGTCAGCTTAGCGGGAGTTACAATGAGCAGTTCTTC. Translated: CASSQEGQLSGSYNEQFF.